One and the same sample provided the 20 T cell receptor beta chains below, sequenced in a study of blood T cell repertoires in COVID-19. Assay: immunoSEQ multiplex PCR; the TCRdb copy retains only in-frame clones and omits some. The sample lists roughly 250,000 clones, around 89% occurring once. Sequenced input: peripheral blood. The receptors were sampled from a man aged 25 to 40 with acute or convalescent COVID-19.

This chain's CDR3 is CASSPPLAFEQFF. The CDR3 nucleotides read TGTGCCAGCAGCCCTCCTTTAGCGTTTGAGCAGTTCTTC. This chain connects TRBV14 to TRBJ2-1; weak D call: TRBD2 (5 bases). The germline V and J ends were trimmed by 4 bases and 9 bases, with 13 bases remaining between them. This CDR3 contains 13 residues. Germline V lookup: CDR1 SGHDN, CDR2 FVKESK. Using reference TRBV14 and TRBJ2-1 for the parts outside the CDR3, the full variable domain is EAGVTQFPSHSVIEKGQTVTLRCDPISGHDNLYWYRRVMGKEIKFLLHFVKESKQDESGMPNNRFLAERTGGTYSTLKVQPAELEDSGVYFCASSPPLAFEQFFGPGTRLTVL.

Concerning this clone itself: Other DNA sequences in this specimen translate into the identical CDR3. CDR3 coding DNA: TGCGCCAGCAGCCAGGGCTCTGGAAACACCATATATTTT. Amino acid sequence: CASSQGSGNTIYF. The rearrangement uses TRBV5-1 and TRBJ1-3; weak D call: TRBD1 (5 bases). The V gene lost 4 bases and the J gene lost 0 bases, with 5 bases spanning the gap. Germline V lookup: CDR1 SGHRS, CDR2 YFSETQ. The CDR3 totals 13 residues.

The CDR3 reads CASRRRSYEQYF. As DNA, the CDR3 is TGTGCCAGCAGGCGCCGTTCCTACGAGCAGTACTTC. The rearrangement uses TRBV28 and TRBJ2-7; D is uncertain. There are 12 residues in the CDR3. Germline loops: CDR1 MDHEN, CDR2 SYDVKM. V gave up 6 bases and J gave up 1 base, with 7 bases separating them.

The gene calls are TRBV19 and TRBJ1-3; TRBD1 matches at 10 bases. The CDR3 extends over 16 amino acids. V was clipped by 6 bases and J by 0 bases; unmatched bases: 5. Germline V gene lookup returns CDR1 LNHDA and CDR2 SQIVND (reference sequence). The CDR3 reads CASRPGTGDSGNTIYF. The CDR3 coding sequence is TGTGCCAGTAGACCCGGGACAGGGGACTCTGGAAACACCATATATTTT.

The chain recombines TRBV5-5 with TRBJ1-1; 8 bases fit TRBD1. V lost 4 bases to trimming and J lost 1 base; unmatched junction nucleotides: 0. The germline V gene encodes CDR1 SGHKS and CDR2 YYEKEE (reference sequence). CDR3 length: 13 residues. The CDR3 DNA sequence: TGTGCCAGCAGCGGACAGGGGAACACTGAAGCTTTCTTT. It encodes CASSGQGNTEAFF.

The rearrangement joins TRBV3-1 (or the pseudogene TRBV3-2) to TRBJ2-1; 13 bases are shared with TRBD2. The CDR3 is 18 amino acids. Germline-derived CDR1 and CDR2 are LGHDT and YNNKEL (reference sequence). J lost 9 bases, V lost 2 bases, and 13 bases had no gene match. The CDR3 here is CASSQFIGLAGDWGEQFF. CDR3 nucleotide sequence: TGTGCCAGCAGCCAATTCATCGGACTAGCGGGAGACTGGGGTGAGCAGTTCTTC.

The chain recombines TRBV6-1 with TRBJ1-1; D gene unclear. Trimming removed 2 bases at V and 3 bases at J, with 10 bases between. Germline CDR1 is MNHNS and CDR2 is SASEGT. The CDR3 length is 14 residues. CDR3 amino acids: CASSEFTGDTEAFF. CDR3 nucleotide sequence: TGTGCCAGCAGTGAATTTACCGGGGACACTGAAGCTTTCTTT.

The chain has TRBV19 and TRBJ2-2; D might be TRBD1 (6 bases). The CDR3 is 16 residues long. The germline V gene encodes CDR1 LNHDA and CDR2 SQIVND (reference sequence). With 6 bases removed from V and 2 bases from J, the gap between germline ends came to 16 bases. The DNA of the CDR3 is TGTGCCAGTAGAACCTCAGGGGCCCCTAACACCGGGGAGCTGTTTTTT. Translation: CASRTSGAPNTGELFF.

The rearrangement uses TRBV2 and TRBJ2-2, with D tentatively TRBD1 (5 bases). Looked up from germline, CDR1 is SNHLY and CDR2 is FYNNEI. Trimming removed 7 bases at V and 4 bases at J, with 10 bases between. The CDR3 loop spans 13 amino acids. CDR3: CASNRLGTGELFF. As DNA, the CDR3 is TGTGCCAGCAACAGGTTAGGCACCGGGGAGCTGTTTTTT.

The chain carries TRBV7-9 and TRBJ2-7, with 12 bases fitting TRBD1. The germline gives CDR1 SEHNR, CDR2 FQNEAQ (reference sequence). The CDR3 spans 15 residues. V gave up 5 bases and J gave up 5 bases; unmatched junction bases: 7. The CDR3 coding sequence is TGTGCCAGCAGCCGAGGGGGGACAGGGGGCAACGAGCAGTACTTC. Amino acid sequence: CASSRGGTGGNEQYF.

CDR3 loop: CASNAYSTGTGNYGYTF. The DNA of the CDR3 is TGTGCCAGCAACGCCTACTCAACCGGGACAGGGAACTATGGCTACACCTTC. The V gene is TRBV5-6, the J gene TRBJ1-2; 9 nucleotides agree with TRBD1. Losses at the gene ends were 6 bases for V and 2 bases for J; bases not matched to a gene: 14. The CDR3 runs 17 residues. Germline loops: CDR1 SGHDT, CDR2 YYEEEE.

This chain links TRBV6-5 with TRBJ1-4; TRBD1 matches at 7 bases. The CDR3 extends over 16 amino acids. With V trimmed by 2 bases and J by 8 bases, 11 bases remained unmatched. Germline-derived CDR1 and CDR2 are MNHEY and SVGAGI. The CDR3 spells CASSYGDRVGGEKLFF. As DNA, the CDR3 is TGTGCCAGCAGTTACGGAGACAGGGTCGGTGGGGAAAAACTGTTTTTT.

V and J are TRBV27 and TRBJ2-7; no reliable D call. The germline CDR1 and CDR2 sequences are MNHEY and SMNVEV (reference sequence). The CDR3 contains 13 residues. V was clipped by 5 bases and J by 1 base, with 9 bases between them. The CDR3 region is CASSLDWSYEQYF. The CDR3 DNA reads TGTGCCAGCAGTCTAGATTGGTCCTACGAGCAGTACTTC.

The chain is built from TRBV6-2 or TRBV6-3 and TRBJ2-3; 9 nucleotides line up with TRBD2. Germline values: CDR1 MNHEY, CDR2 SVGEGT. This CDR3 region has 18 residues. V lost 0 bases and J lost 2; bases outside the gene matches: 9. The CDR3 nucleotides are TGTGCCAGCAGTTACTCGAAGTCCGCGGGGGGGTTCACAGATACGCAGTATTTT. It translates to CASSYSKSAGGFTDTQYF.

The V gene is TRBV27, the J gene TRBJ1-2, with D possibly being TRBD1 (6 bases). The CDR3 runs 16 residues. Germline loops: CDR1 MNHEY, CDR2 SMNVEV (reference sequence). Trimming removed 6 bases at V and 6 bases at J, with 23 bases between. This CDR3 reads CASSLIPARGGHGYTF. CDR3 DNA: TGTGCCAGCAGCCTGATCCCCGCGAGGGGGGGACATGGCTACACCTTC.

DNA of the CDR3: TGTGCCTGGAGTTTACGGGGTCCTGCCCGCTATCAGCCCCAGCATTTT. Its protein is CAWSLRGPARYQPQHF. The genes are TRBV30 and TRBJ1-5; D is undetermined. V shed 2 bases and J shed 5 bases, with 19 bases lying between them. Looked up from germline, CDR1 is GTSNPN and CDR2 is SVGIG (reference sequence). The CDR3 runs to 16 residues.

This clone occurred a few times. This chain connects TRBV6-5 to TRBJ1-6; D not certain. The V end lost 2 bases, the J end lost 8 bases, and 10 bases lay between the germline ends. CDR3 length: 14 residues. CDR1 is MNHEY, CDR2 SVGAGI, per germline. The CDR3 spells CASSYRQAHSPLHF. As DNA, the CDR3 is TGTGCCAGCAGTTACCGCCAGGCCCATTCACCCCTCCACTTT.

The chain couples TRBV24-1 to TRBJ2-3; 7 bases are a match to TRBD2. The germline gives CDR1 KGHDR, CDR2 SFDVKD. The CDR3 runs to 20 residues. The ends lost 1 base at V and 0 bases at J; junction bases unmatched: 15. For the CDR3, the DNA is TGTGCCACCAGTGATTTAGACCAGCGGGGACGAGGAAGAAGCACAGATACGCAGTATTTT. This encodes CATSDLDQRGRGRSTDTQYF.

The chain is built from TRBV11-2 and TRBJ2-5; a weak D match, TRBD1 (6 bases). CDR1 and CDR2 from the germline V gene are SGHAT and FQNNGV. Trimming took 1 base from V and 5 from J, leaving 11 bases between them. The CDR3 contains 14 residues. The DNA for the CDR3 is TGTGCCAGCAGCTTAGTCAGGGGTGTTGAGACCCAGTACTTC. As protein: CASSLVRGVETQYF.

The gene calls are TRBV5-1 and TRBJ1-3, with TRBD1 identical over 11 bases. Losses at the gene ends were 3 bases for V and 3 bases for J; bases not matched to a gene: 5. Germline-derived CDR1 and CDR2 are SGHRS and YFSETQ. The CDR3 is 16 amino acids. The DNA for the CDR3 is TGCGCCAGCAGCTCGGGACAGGGGGGTTTTGGAAACACCATATATTTT. Protein sequence: CASSSGQGGFGNTIYF.